This TCR beta chain stems from a study of regulatory T cells in long-lasting Graves disease. Study summary: Persistence in Graves' disease required over 5 years of antithyroid drugs plus positive TSH receptor antibodies.

Time point of the sample: persistent/refractory GD, antithyroid drugs over 5 years with positive TRAb. Extracted RNA from PBMCs served as the source of the TCR library. Each of the patients was recruited from an endocrinology department situated in Xi'an, China. General study results and limits: Favoring TRBV28, TRBJ1-2 and TRBJ2-5 was a feature seen in persistent disease. Whereas 966 public clonotypes were shared by new patients, persistent patients shared more, at a few thousand.

In germline, CDR1 is SGHRS, CDR2 YFSETQ. V lost 7 bases and J 4 bases, leaving 14 bases between the germline ends. The CDR3 totals 14 residues. This clonotype was found a few times. Its antigen is currently unknown. Both iRepertoire HTBI primers and Arm-PCR of CDR3 regions were used to build the TCR beta libraries. TCRdb reprocessed the multiplex PCR reads via MiXCR and lists one record per CDR3 protein. Of roughly 400,000 distinct CDR3 sequences listed, around 20% were seen once; the top ten hold more than 13%. This rearrangement joins TRBV5-1 to TRBJ2-2; D is perhaps TRBD1 (6 bases). The TCR was taken from a female donor with Graves disease. The input for sequencing was peripheral blood mononuclear cells (PBMCs), taken when the disease was refractory, from a patient treated with antithyroid drugs. This chain's CDR3 is CASARQDSTGELFF. CDR3 DNA: TGCGCCAGCGCGAGACAGGATTCCACCGGGGAGCTGTTTTTT.